A single sample is the source of the 23 T cell receptor beta chains below, sequenced in a study of blood T cell repertoires in COVID-19. Clones were read by immunoSEQ multiplex PCR, and TCRdb kept only the in-frame ones, dropping some. Of over 150,000 clones detected, 65% to 85% appear once; the ten largest clones hold under 13%. Sequencing was performed on peripheral blood. The receptors shown here come from a man between 65 and 85 years old with active or convalescent COVID-19.

The rearrangement uses TRBV11-2 and TRBJ1-1; 8 bases map to TRBD1. The CDR3 runs 13 residues. Germline-derived CDR1 and CDR2 are SGHAT and FQNNGV. Germline trimming cut 5 bases from V and 8 bases from J; bases unmatched to any gene: 7. This CDR3 reads CASSLGQGQEAFF. In nucleotides, the CDR3 is TGTGCCAGCAGCCTAGGACAGGGACAAGAAGCTTTCTTT.

There are a few counts of this clone. CDR3: CASSPAPRLAGRTGELFF. For the CDR3, the DNA is TGTGCCAGCAGCCCAGCCCCCAGGCTAGCGGGCCGCACCGGGGAGCTGTTTTTT. The V and J genes are TRBV11-2 and TRBJ2-2; 8 bases map to TRBD2. V gave up 5 bases and J gave up 4 bases; unmatched junction bases: 15. The CDR3 sequence is 18 residues long. In germline, CDR1 is SGHAT, CDR2 FQNNGV.

This chain joins TRBV6-1 and TRBJ2-5; the match to TRBD2 covers 14 bases. Germline loops: CDR1 MNHNS, CDR2 SASEGT. The CDR3 covers 17 residues. J gave up 5 bases and V 3 bases, and 8 bases lay outside the gene matches. The CDR3 sequence: CASSDPGLAGEGETQYF. The CDR3 bases are TGTGCCAGCAGTGACCCGGGACTAGCGGGAGAAGGGGAGACCCAGTACTTC.

The chain recombines TRBV6-6 with TRBJ1-5; D remains ambiguous. Germline CDR1 and CDR2: MNHNY and SVGAGI (reference sequence). The V end was cut by 0 bases, the J end by 1 base, with 4 bases between. The CDR3 runs 14 residues. CDR3 nucleotide sequence: TGTGCCAGCAGTTACTCGTCAAGCAATCAGCCCCAGCATTTT. Translation gives CASSYSSSNQPQHF.

The V gene is TRBV5-8, the J gene TRBJ2-7; 9 nucleotides agree with TRBD1. CDR1 SGHTS and CDR2 YDEGEE come from the germline V gene. Trimming cost V 4 bases and J 4 bases; bases outside gene matches: 15. The CDR3 spans 17 residues. Written as DNA, the CDR3 is TGTGCCAGCAGCCCTAGCCCAAAGGGACAGGGATATTACGAGCAGTACTTC. Residues: CASSPSPKGQGYYEQYF.

The genes are TRBV19 and TRBJ1-6, with 7 nucleotides matching TRBD1. The length of the CDR3 is 15 residues. V was clipped by 7 bases and J by 12 bases; unmatched bases: 15. Germline CDR1 LNHDA, CDR2 SQIVND (reference sequence). The CDR3 nucleotides read TGTGCCAGTATGCCGACGAACACCCAGGGGGGACCCCTCCACTTT. Protein sequence: CASMPTNTQGGPLHF.

This sequence joins TRBV6-2 or TRBV6-3 and TRBJ2-3; 11 bases agree with TRBD1. Germline lookup yields CDR1 MNHEY and CDR2 SVGEGT. Trimming removed 4 bases from V and 0 bases from J; junction bases left unmatched: 6. There are 17 residues in the CDR3. CDR3 region: CASSSHRTGGSTDTQYF. For the CDR3, the DNA is TGTGCCAGCAGTTCTCATCGGACAGGGGGCAGCACAGATACGCAGTATTTT.

This clone showed up just once. The gene calls are TRBV3-1 (or the pseudogene TRBV3-2) and TRBJ2-4; TRBD2 is a possible D gene (6 bases). The CDR3 has 17 residues. Trimming cost V 3 bases and J 0 bases, with 15 bases left between them. Germline loops: CDR1 LGHDT, CDR2 YNNKEL (reference sequence). CDR3 sequence: CASSHIPGLVAKNIQYF. Written as DNA, the CDR3 is TGTGCCAGCAGCCATATACCGGGACTGGTAGCCAAAAACATTCAGTACTTC.

The chain links TRBV4-1 to TRBJ2-7; TRBD2 matches at 8 bases. CDR1 MGHRA and CDR2 YSYEKL come from the germline V gene. The junction had 7 bases not matched to a gene; V was cut back by 5 bases and J by 4 bases. CDR3 length equals 14 residues. The CDR3 reads CASSSPGGVYEQYF. The DNA for the CDR3 is TGCGCCAGCAGCTCCCCCGGGGGGGTGTACGAGCAGTACTTC.

This clone is a singleton in its sample. The CDR3 bases are TGCGCCAGCAGCTTGGTTCCGGTATACGAGCAGTACTTC. Translating it yields CASSLVPVYEQYF. The rearrangement joins TRBV5-1 to TRBJ2-7, with unresolved D. The CDR3 totals 13 residues. From germline, CDR1 is SGHRS and CDR2 YFSETQ. V lost 0 bases, J lost 4 bases, and 8 bases lay in between.

The rearrangement joins TRBV18 to TRBJ1-5, with a possible D match to TRBD1 (5 bases). V was trimmed by 0 bases and J by 1 base, leaving 10 bases between them. The CDR3 contains 16 residues. Germline values: CDR1 KGHSH, CDR2 LQKENI. This CDR3 is CASSPPSGKSNQPQHF. CDR3 DNA sequence: TGTGCCAGCTCACCACCGTCAGGGAAAAGCAATCAGCCCCAGCATTTT.

This clone was observed a few times. Other DNA sequences within the sample encode an identical CDR3. The chain uses TRBV18 and TRBJ1-1, with a tentative D call TRBD1 (5 bases). Germline V lookup: CDR1 KGHSH, CDR2 LQKENI. This CDR3 has 14 amino acids. V lost 6 bases and J 2 bases, leaving 13 bases between the germline ends. The CDR3 is CASSTDRLNTEAFF. The CDR3 bases are TGTGCCAGCTCTACCGACAGATTAAACACTGAAGCTTTCTTT.

This clone occurred a few times. V and J are TRBV14 and TRBJ2-2, with a possible D match to TRBD2 (6 bases). The V gene's germline CDR1 is SGHDN and CDR2 FVKESK. The CDR3 is made up of 13 amino acids. V lost 4 bases to trimming and J lost 5 bases, with 8 bases between them. The CDR3 bases are TGTGCCAGCAGCCCGACTAGAACCGGGGAGCTGTTTTTT. It codes for CASSPTRTGELFF. Variable domain in full (rest from reference TRBV14 and TRBJ2-2): EAGVTQFPSHSVIEKGQTVTLRCDPISGHDNLYWYRRVMGKEIKFLLHFVKESKQDESGMPNNRFLAERTGGTYSTLKVQPAELEDSGVYFCASSPTRTGELFFGEGSRLTVL.

The rearrangement uses TRBV6-5 and TRBJ1-6; D is uncertain. V was cut by 5 bases and J by 5 bases, with 13 bases left in between. Looked up from germline, CDR1 is MNHEY and CDR2 is SVGAGI. CDR3 size: 15 residues. The CDR3 DNA follows: TGTGCCAGCAGTAACCGAGGGAGGAATAATTCACCCCTCCACTTT. It yields the protein CASSNRGRNNSPLHF.

This clone was observed once. This chain connects TRBV30 to TRBJ2-5; 8 nucleotides agree with TRBD2. This CDR3 region has 14 residues. Germline assignment: CDR1 GTSNPN and CDR2 SVGIG (reference sequence). After removal of 2 bases from V and 5 bases from J, the junction contained 7 bases not matched to a gene. In DNA, the CDR3 is TGTGCCTGGAGTCGCGGGACTAGGCGGGAGACCCAGTACTTC. Its protein product is CAWSRGTRRETQYF.

This clone has just a few counts. The J gene is TRBJ1-1, the V gene TRBV18; no firm D call. Germline V CDR1 and CDR2: KGHSH, LQKENI. Trimming cost V 3 bases and J 2 bases, with 13 bases left between them. The CDR3 length is 15 residues. This CDR3 reads CASSPSQRENTEAFF. In nucleotides, the CDR3 is TGTGCCAGCTCACCGTCACAGAGAGAAAACACTGAAGCTTTCTTT.

In its sample, this clone was seen once. The V and J genes are TRBV9 and TRBJ2-2; D gene uncertain. Trimming cost V 8 bases and J 0 bases, with 11 bases left between them. The length of the CDR3 is 14 residues. The germline V gene has CDR1 SGDLS and CDR2 YYNGEE. The CDR3 reads CASGRLTNTGELFF. The CDR3 bases are TGTGCCAGTGGGCGCCTCACGAACACCGGGGAGCTGTTTTTT.

V is TRBV28 and J is TRBJ1-5; TRBD1 matches 7 bases. CDR3 length: 15 residues. The germline V gene encodes CDR1 MDHEN and CDR2 SYDVKM. The V segment lost 4 bases and the J segment 1 base; nucleotides outside the gene matches: 4. The CDR3 sequence: CASSSQGGSNQPQHF. CDR3 DNA sequence: TGTGCCAGCAGTTCCCAGGGGGGAAGCAATCAGCCCCAGCATTTT.

The V call is TRBV30, the J call TRBJ1-4, with D uncertain. Per germline, CDR1 GTSNPN and CDR2 SVGIG (reference sequence). The CDR3 is made up of 14 amino acids. Trimming removed 4 bases from V and 0 bases from J, with 9 bases in between. CDR3 nucleotide sequence: TGTGCCTGGACCTCTTATGCAACTAATGAAAAACTGTTTTTT. It codes for CAWTSYATNEKLFF.

The chain combines TRBV7-9 with TRBJ2-3, with 11 bases matching TRBD2. The CDR3 extends over 14 amino acids. Losses at the gene ends were 7 bases for V and 2 bases for J; bases not matched to a gene: 2. CDR1 and CDR2 (germline): SEHNR, FQNEAQ (reference sequence). This CDR3 reads CASILAGVTDTQYF. CDR3 sequence (DNA): TGTGCCAGCATACTAGCGGGAGTCACAGATACGCAGTATTTT.

There are a few counts of this clone. J is TRBJ1-2 and V is TRBV6-5; D is perhaps TRBD1 (6 bases). The CDR3 has 15 amino acids. CDR1 is MNHEY, CDR2 SVGAGI, per germline. Trimming took 8 bases from V and 2 from J, leaving 18 bases between them. The CDR3 DNA follows: TGTGCCAGCGGCCTAGTCCGAACAGGGAACTATGGCTACACCTTC. Amino acid sequence: CASGLVRTGNYGYTF.

The chain carries TRBV7-6 and TRBJ1-2; perhaps TRBD1 as D (5 bases). V was pared by 3 bases and J by 8 bases, with 13 bases between. The CDR3 has 13 residues. CDR1 is SGHVS and CDR2 is FNYEAQ in the germline V gene. In DNA form, the CDR3 reads TGTGCCAGCAGCTTGGACACCGGGTCGGGCTACACCTTC. Its translation: CASSLDTGSGYTF.

The chain combines TRBV30 with TRBJ2-1, with D possibly matching TRBD1 (6 bases). Germline V lookup: CDR1 GTSNPN, CDR2 SVGIG (reference sequence). The CDR3 spans 20 residues. With 3 bases removed from V and 3 bases from J, the gap between germline ends came to 30 bases. The CDR3: CAWRGWGLPSTQSFYNEQFF. The DNA for the CDR3 is TGTGCCTGGAGAGGGTGGGGGCTCCCCTCCACCCAATCATTCTACAATGAGCAGTTCTTC.